These 5 T cell receptor beta chains originate from one sample sequenced in a study of OX40 agonist ivuxolimab in advanced cancers. TCRdb keeps only in-frame clones here, not all; method: immunoSEQ multiplex PCR. Of 16,000 or so clones in the sample, around 79% were seen once. The material was CD4+ or CD8+ T cells sorted from blood, obtained in a trial of the OX40 agonist ivuxolimab. These receptors all stem from an adult with an advanced solid tumor such as melanoma, head and neck, liver or kidney cancer.

The V gene is TRBV11-2, the J gene TRBJ1-2; D is unresolved. The length of the CDR3 is 17 residues. Germline V gene data show CDR1 as SGHAT and CDR2 as FQNNGV. Trimming left V 2 bases short and J 0 bases short, with 16 bases between. In DNA form, the CDR3 reads TGTGCCAGCAGCTTATACCCGTCGGGCTTAGCTAACTATGGCTACACCTTC. Translated: CASSLYPSGLANYGYTF.

J is TRBJ2-7 and V is TRBV11-1; D is perhaps TRBD1 (6 bases). The CDR3 loop spans 12 amino acids. CDR1 is SGHAT and CDR2 is FQDESV in the germline V gene (reference sequence). V gave up 5 bases and J gave up 4 bases, with 9 bases separating them. CDR3 bases: TGTGCCAGCAGCCCGGACAGTTACGAGCAGTACTTC. Translation gives CASSPDSYEQYF.

The rearrangement uses TRBV6-5 and TRBJ2-7; 7 nucleotides match TRBD2. CDR1 MNHEY and CDR2 SVGAGI come from the germline V gene. Losses at the gene ends were 6 bases for V and 3 bases for J; bases not matched to a gene: 8. The CDR3 spans 14 residues. This CDR3 reads CASSYSGVNYEQYF. The DNA of the CDR3 is TGTGCCAGCAGCTACAGCGGGGTGAACTACGAGCAGTACTTC.

The chain uses TRBV7-6 and TRBJ1-5; D not resolved. Germline CDR1 is SGHVS and CDR2 is FNYEAQ. This CDR3 comprises 14 residues. Trimming shortened V by 1 base and J by 2 bases, and 6 bases separated the two germline ends. CDR3 region: CASSLEAGNQPQHF. The CDR3 DNA reads TGTGCCAGCAGCTTAGAGGCGGGCAATCAGCCCCAGCATTTT.

This chain links TRBV5-6 with TRBJ1-1; 7 positions agree with TRBD1. V was pared by 6 bases and J by 3 bases, with 8 bases of the junction left unmatched. The CDR3 is 14 residues long. In germline, CDR1 is SGHDT, CDR2 YYEEEE. The CDR3 protein is CASTTQTGDTEAFF. The CDR3 bases are TGTGCCAGCACCACCCAAACAGGGGACACTGAAGCTTTCTTT.